These 8 T cell receptor beta chains came from one sample sequenced in a study of control samples from healthy donors and cancer patients. Sequencing was performed with immunoSEQ multiplex PCR; in TCRdb, only in-frame clones are kept and a portion is missing. The table records approximately 82,000 clones, 90% to 95% of them present only once. Sequences were obtained from PBMCs. Source of these receptors: a woman aged 40 to 50 with lung cancer.

V gene TRBV7-2 combines with J gene TRBJ2-1, with 12 bases aligning to TRBD2. CDR3 size: 16 residues. The J segment lost 9 bases and the V segment lost 5 bases, leaving 11 bases of the junction unmatched. The V gene's germline CDR1 is SGHTA and CDR2 FQGNSA. The CDR3 bases are TGTGCCAGCAGCCGCCGGGCTAGCGGGGGGGCTGGTGAGCAGTTCTTC. Translation: CASSRRASGGAGEQFF.

This chain connects TRBV18 to TRBJ1-5; 7 bases agree with TRBD1. Trimming cost V 4 bases and J 7 bases; bases outside gene matches: 10. The germline gives CDR1 KGHSH, CDR2 LQKENI. The CDR3 has 15 residues. The CDR3, as DNA: TGTGCCAGCTCACGGAACAGGGGCACGGGGCAGCCCCAGCATTTT. The encoded protein is CASSRNRGTGQPQHF.

The V and J genes are TRBV5-4 and TRBJ1-6, with D possibly matching TRBD1 (5 bases). Germline V lookup: CDR1 SGHNT, CDR2 YYREEE (reference sequence). The germline V and J ends were trimmed by 0 bases and 8 bases, with 12 bases remaining between them. The CDR3 length is 15 residues. CDR3 DNA sequence: TGTGCCAGCAGCTTGGATGGCCCGGGGCATTCACCCCTCCACTTT. It translates to CASSLDGPGHSPLHF.

The chain uses TRBV28 and TRBJ2-1; D is unresolved. V dropped 3 bases and J dropped 0 bases, with 12 bases sitting between them. The CDR3 totals 16 residues. Germline V gene lookup returns CDR1 MDHEN and CDR2 SYDVKM. The CDR3 reads CASSFMSPSSYNEQFF. The CDR3 nucleotides are TGTGCCAGCAGTTTTATGTCGCCGAGCTCCTACAATGAGCAGTTCTTC.

The chain has TRBV4-1 and TRBJ2-1; D is undetermined. Trimming shortened V by 0 bases and J by 1 base, and 10 bases separated the two germline ends. Germline values: CDR1 MGHRA, CDR2 YSYEKL. The CDR3 totals 16 residues. The CDR3: CASSQDGPLSYNEQFF. The CDR3 bases are TGCGCCAGCAGCCAAGACGGGCCGTTATCCTACAATGAGCAGTTCTTC.

The CDR3 sequence is CASSFERLSPLHF. CDR3 coding DNA: TGTGCCAGCAGTTTTGAGAGGCTTTCACCCCTCCACTTT. This sequence joins TRBV6-5 and TRBJ1-6; D gene unclear. The CDR3 spans 13 residues. Trimming pared 4 bases from V and 9 bases from J, leaving 10 bases between. Germline V gene lookup returns CDR1 MNHEY and CDR2 SVGAGI.

The V and J genes are TRBV6-1 and TRBJ2-7, with D uncertain. The CDR3 totals 14 residues. Germline loops: CDR1 MNHNS, CDR2 SASEGT. Trimming left V 2 bases short and J 1 base short, with 9 bases between. This chain's CDR3 is CASSENGRSYEQYF. The DNA for the CDR3 is TGTGCCAGCAGTGAAAATGGACGGTCCTACGAGCAGTACTTC.

V usage is TRBV4-2 and J usage is TRBJ2-3, with 8 bases matching TRBD2. CDR1 is LGHNA and CDR2 is YNFKEQ in the germline V gene. There are 13 residues in the CDR3. The trim removed 4 bases at V and 8 bases at J, leaving 5 bases unmatched. The CDR3: CASSPPGRGTQYF. Written as DNA, the CDR3 is TGTGCCAGCAGCCCCCCCGGGAGGGGTACGCAGTATTTT.